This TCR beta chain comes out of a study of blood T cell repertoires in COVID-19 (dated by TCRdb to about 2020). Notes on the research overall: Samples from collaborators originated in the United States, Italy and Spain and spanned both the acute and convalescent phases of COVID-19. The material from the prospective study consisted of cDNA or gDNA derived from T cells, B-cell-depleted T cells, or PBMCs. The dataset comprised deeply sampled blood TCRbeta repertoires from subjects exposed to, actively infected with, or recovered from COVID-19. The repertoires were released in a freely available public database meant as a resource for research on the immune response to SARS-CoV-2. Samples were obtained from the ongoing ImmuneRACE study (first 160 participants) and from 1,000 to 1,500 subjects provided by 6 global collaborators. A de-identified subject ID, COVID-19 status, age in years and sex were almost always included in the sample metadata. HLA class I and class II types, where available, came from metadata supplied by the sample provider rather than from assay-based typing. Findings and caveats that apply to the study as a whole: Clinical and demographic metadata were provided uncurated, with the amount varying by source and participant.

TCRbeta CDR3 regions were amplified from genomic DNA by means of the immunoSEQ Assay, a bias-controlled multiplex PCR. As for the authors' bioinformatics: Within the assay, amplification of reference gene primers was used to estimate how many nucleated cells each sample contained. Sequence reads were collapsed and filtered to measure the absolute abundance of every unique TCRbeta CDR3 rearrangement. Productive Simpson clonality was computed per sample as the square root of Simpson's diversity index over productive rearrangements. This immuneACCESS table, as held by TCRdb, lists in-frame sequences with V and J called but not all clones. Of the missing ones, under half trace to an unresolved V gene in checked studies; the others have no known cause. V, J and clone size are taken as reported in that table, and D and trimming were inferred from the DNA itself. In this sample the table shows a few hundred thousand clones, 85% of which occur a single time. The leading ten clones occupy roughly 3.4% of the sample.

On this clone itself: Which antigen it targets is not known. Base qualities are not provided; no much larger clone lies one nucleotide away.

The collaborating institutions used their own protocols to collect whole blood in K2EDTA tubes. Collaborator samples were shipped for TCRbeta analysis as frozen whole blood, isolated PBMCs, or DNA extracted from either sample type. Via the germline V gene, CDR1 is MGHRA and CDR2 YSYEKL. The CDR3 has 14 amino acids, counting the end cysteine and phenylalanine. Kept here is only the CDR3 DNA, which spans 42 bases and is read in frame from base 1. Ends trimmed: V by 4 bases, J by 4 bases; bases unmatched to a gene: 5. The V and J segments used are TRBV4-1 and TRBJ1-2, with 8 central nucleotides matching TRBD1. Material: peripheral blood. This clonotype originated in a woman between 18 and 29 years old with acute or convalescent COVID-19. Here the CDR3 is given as CASSPTGVRYGYTF. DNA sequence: TGCGCCAGCAGCCCGACAGGGGTCCGCTATGGCTACACCTTC.